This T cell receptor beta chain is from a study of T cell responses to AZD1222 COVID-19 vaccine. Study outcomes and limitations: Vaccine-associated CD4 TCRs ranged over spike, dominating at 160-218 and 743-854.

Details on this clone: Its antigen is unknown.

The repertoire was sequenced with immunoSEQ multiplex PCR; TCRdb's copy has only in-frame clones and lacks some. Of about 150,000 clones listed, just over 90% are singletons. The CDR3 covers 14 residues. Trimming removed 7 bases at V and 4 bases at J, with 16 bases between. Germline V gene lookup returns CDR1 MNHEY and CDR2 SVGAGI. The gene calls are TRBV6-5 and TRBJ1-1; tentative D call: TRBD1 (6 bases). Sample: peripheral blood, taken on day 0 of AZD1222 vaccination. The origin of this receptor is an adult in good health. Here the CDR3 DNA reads TGTGCCAGCATTCTAACAGGGAGGGGCACTGAAGCTTTCTTT. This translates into CASILTGRGTEAFF.